Listed below are T cell receptor beta chains from one sample, sequenced in a study of tumor and adjacent non-tumor tissue in lung cancer. TCRdb itself ran the multiplex PCR reads through MiXCR, one entry per CDR3 protein. The data contain 100,000 to 150,000 distinct CDR3 sequences, 60% to 70% of them singletons. The sequenced sample was lung tumor tissue. Receptor source: a man younger than 45 with non-small cell lung cancer. Each CDR3 is given without its conserved first and last residue. The order of the fields is V gene, clone size, CDR3 protein. Expanded clones get a size class; other rows say once, few or many, or leave the size out.

TRBV7-9,.,VSSSDREGPDEKLF
TRBV24-1,.,ATRGPVPDRRDHYEQY
TRBV6-5,.,ASSYSVRASGNEQF
TRBV5-4,.,ASSSMTGSNYGYT
TRBV20-1,many,SARDFAVDQY
TRBV11-3,.,ASTLETGELF
TRBV7-8,.,ASSLVPGTHQPQQ
TRBV20-1,.,SASPTGNSYEQY
TRBV11-2,once,ANSSSSDSEQY
TRBV29-1,.,RGLGQGNGIATQY
TRBV6-6,.,ASSFHYHGNTIY
TRBV7-8,.,VSSLVLIDTQY
TRBV11-2,once,TSSATANAEAF
TRBV19,.,ASSLLAGVYEQY
TRBV15,few,ATADGDQPQH
TRBV11-2,.,AGSLGTGWNSEAF
TRBV11-2,.,ASSLGGARTWVLF
TRBV6-2/TRBV6-3,.,ASSYYFLTGATDTQY
TRBV20-1,.,STPSTGGVVKHYGYT
TRBV10-3,many,AIREAVGLPEAF
TRBV10-3,.,AISESAMSSKKNIQY
TRBV20-1,.,SARIQRQGLAGELF
TRBV12-3/TRBV12-4,many,ASIGVFSGNTIY
TRBV20-1,.,SVSKGSGAF
TRBV12-3/TRBV12-4,.,TSSYGGRANEQF
TRBV6-2/TRBV6-3,many,ASSYTPNTEAF
TRBV6-2/TRBV6-3,many,ASNDSGFSTDTQY
TRBV11-3,.,FSSPGFTYEQY
TRBV5-1,few,ASSATGYDTEAF
TRBV6-5,.,ASNSGTTNTGELF
TRBV19,.,ASSIGAGGGETQY
TRBV3-1,.,ASSQPSQGALF
TRBV29-1,many,SAMDNYEQY
TRBV4-1,.,ASSQESTMNTGAF
TRBV6-5,.,ASSYSRRTPVEQY